This T cell receptor (beta chain) was sequenced for a study of T cell repertoires in cytomegalovirus infection. V lost 2 bases, J lost 5 bases, and 12 bases lay in between. The CDR3 consists of 14 residues. Germline values: CDR1 MNHEY, CDR2 SMNVEV (reference sequence). One entry per CDR3 protein results from TCRdb running MiXCR on the reads. The top ten clones hold about 54% of a sample with approximately 120,000 distinct CDR3 sequences, 25% to 35% of them seen once. As for this clonotype: Its target is not known.

This chain uses TRBV27 with TRBJ1-1, with D perhaps TRBD1 (6 bases). Sequences were derived from CD8+ T cells from cultured PBMCs, sampled from culture after CMV antigen stimulation. The TCR comes from a human donor in good health (CMV status not recorded). Some clones in this sample may be carry-over from other donors' samples. CDR3: CASSLAGGKTEAFF. CDR3 DNA: TGTGCCAGCAGTTTAGCGGGGGGCAAAACTGAAGCTTTCTTT.